What follows is one T cell receptor (beta chain) and its context. Its antigen is unidentified. This sample is drawn from a study of immune evolution from preneoplasia to lung adenocarcinoma. About the study: HLA loss of heterozygosity: around 6.5% AIS, roughly 15% MIA, about 35% ADC, none AAH.

Trimming shortened V by 1 base and J by 11 bases, and 15 bases separated the two germline ends. The germline gives CDR1 SGHRS, CDR2 YFSETQ. The CDR3 covers 13 residues. H&E slides confirmed each diagnosis, reviewed by two pathologists independently. Study-wide results and limits: Later-stage lesions appeared to have more T cells, more diversity, less clonality. Normal lung had the highest top T cell clone frequencies.

Generated by immunoSEQ multiplex PCR, the TCRdb table keeps only in-frame clones and is missing some. This table has just over 14,000 clones, about 80% appearing once. Sequenced input: FFPE minimally invasive lung adenocarcinoma tissue. The clonotype was recovered from a person aged 60-79 years with lung adenocarcinoma. The chain couples TRBV5-1 to TRBJ1-1; D might be TRBD1 (5 bases). The CDR3 DNA sequence: TGCGCCAGCAGCTTGCAGGGTGCTGATGTGGCTTTCTTT. Its protein product is CASSLQGADVAFF.